A selection of T cell receptor beta chains follows, all from one sample in a study of T cell changes during pregnancy in multiple sclerosis. Sequencing used immunoSEQ multiplex PCR; TCRdb keeps in-frame clones, though not all of them. The repertoire holds approximately 71,000 clones, over 85% seen once, with approximately 1.2% in the top ten. Sequencing was performed on peripheral blood, taken in the third trimester of pregnancy. These receptors all stem from a female donor with multiple sclerosis, enrolled in a pregnancy study. The CDR3 runs from the conserved cysteine through the conserved F or W. D genes are given only for firm matches. The size entry is marked missing in some rows and otherwise reads once, few, many or a size class.

V gene	D gene	clone size	J gene	CDR3 DNA	CDR3 protein
TRBV2	NA	NA	TRBJ2-7	TGTGCCAGCATGGGCATGTCCTACGAGCAGTACTTC	CASMGMSYEQYF
TRBV28	NA	NA	TRBJ2-7	TGTGCCAGCAGCCTCCAAGAGTACGAGCAGTACTTC	CASSLQEYEQYF
TRBV29-1	TRBD1	NA	TRBJ2-1	TGCAGCGTCGAACCGGGACAGGGGATCTACAATGAGCAGTTCTTC	CSVEPGQGIYNEQFF
TRBV7-9	TRBD1	NA	TRBJ2-7	TGTGCCAGCAGCAAAGGACAGGGGATCAACGAGCAGTACTTC	CASSKGQGINEQYF
TRBV19	TRBD2	NA	TRBJ2-7	TGTGCCAGTAGTATAGTGGGCGGGGGAACCTACGAGCAGTACTTC	CASSIVGGGTYEQYF
TRBV18	NA	NA	TRBJ2-3	TGTGCCAGCTCACCACCACACACAGATACGCAGTATTTT	CASSPPHTDTQYF
TRBV4-3	NA	NA	TRBJ1-1	TGCGCCAGCAGCCAAGGGGCGGGATTGAGCACTGAAGCTTTCTTT	CASSQGAGLSTEAFF
TRBV5-1	NA	NA	TRBJ2-5	TGCGCCAGCACCCAACAAAGATTCCAAGAGACCCAGTACTTC	CASTQQRFQETQYF
TRBV23-1	NA	once	TRBJ1-1	TGCGCCAGCAGTCAATCTTTGTTGAACATACCGAACACTGAAGCTTTCTTT	CASSQSLLNIPNTEAFF
TRBV5-1	NA	NA	TRBJ1-1	TGCGCCAGCAGCTTGGCCCCGGTCCAGAACACTGAAGCTTTCTTT	CASSLAPVQNTEAFF